The clone carrying this T cell receptor (beta chain) appeared many times. Germline V lookup: CDR1 SGHAT, CDR2 FQNNGV. The CDR3 spans 16 residues. V shed 4 bases, J shed 2 bases, and the junction held 8 bases outside the gene matches. This sample was taken from a study of T cells in Graves' hyperthyroidism and ophthalmopathy. Whole-study context: Peripheral blood was taken when the disease was first diagnosed, before any treatment began.

RNA transcripts served as the template for amplifying TCR beta CDR3 regions. First-round RT-PCR of the TCR CDR3 relied on the HTBI primer set. MiXCR, run by TCRdb on the multiplex PCR reads, gives a single entry per CDR3 protein. The sample consists of more than 500,000 distinct CDR3 sequences, roughly 14% of them appearing once. Sample: blood. The clonotype originates from a woman in her 40s with Graves' ophthalmopathy. This rearrangement joins TRBV11-2 to TRBJ1-3; 7 bases are shared with TRBD1. CDR3 bases: TGTGCCAGCAGCTATTACTACGGGACAGCTGGAAACACCATATATTTT. Translated, it gives CASSYYYGTAGNTIYF.